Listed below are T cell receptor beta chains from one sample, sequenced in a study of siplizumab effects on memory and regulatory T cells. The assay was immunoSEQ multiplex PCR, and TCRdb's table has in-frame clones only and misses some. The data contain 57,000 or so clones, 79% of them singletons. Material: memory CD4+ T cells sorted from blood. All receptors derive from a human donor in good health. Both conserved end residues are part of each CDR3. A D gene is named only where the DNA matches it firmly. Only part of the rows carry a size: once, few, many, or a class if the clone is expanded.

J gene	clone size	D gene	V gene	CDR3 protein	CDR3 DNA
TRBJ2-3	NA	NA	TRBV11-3	CASSSGTDRTDTQYF	TGTGCCAGCAGCTCAGGGACGGACCGCACAGATACGCAGTATTTT
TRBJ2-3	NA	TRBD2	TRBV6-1	CASSEVGGASRNTQYF	TGTGCCAGCAGTGAAGTCGGGGGGGCCAGTCGAAATACGCAGTATTTT
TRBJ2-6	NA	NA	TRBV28	CASRVGAGANVLTF	TGTGCCAGCAGGGTTGGGGCTGGGGCCAACGTCCTGACTTTC
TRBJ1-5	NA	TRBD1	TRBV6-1	CATAEQGGGQPQHF	TGTGCCACCGCTGAGCAGGGGGGGGGTCAGCCCCAGCATTTT
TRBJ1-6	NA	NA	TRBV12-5	CASGLSGSREGSPLHF	TGTGCTAGTGGTTTGTCAGGATCCCGCGAAGGTTCACCCCTCCACTTT
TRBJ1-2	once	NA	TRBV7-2	CASSLPTQSPYGYTF	TGTGCCAGCAGCTTACCAACCCAATCTCCCTATGGCTACACCTTC
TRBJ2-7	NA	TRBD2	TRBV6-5	CASSYIAGDSYF	TGTGCCAGCAGTTACATAGCGGGGGATTCGTACTTC
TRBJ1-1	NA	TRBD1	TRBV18	CASSPGQGAAFF	TGTGCCAGCTCACCCGGACAGGGGGCGGCTTTCTTT
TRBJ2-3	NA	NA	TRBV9	CASSVGQGNTDTQYF	TGTGCCAGCAGCGTCGGCCAGGGGAACACAGATACGCAGTATTTT
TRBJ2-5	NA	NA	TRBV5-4	CASSVPGPRQETQYF	TGTGCCAGCAGCGTGCCGGGCCCCCGCCAAGAGACCCAGTACTTC
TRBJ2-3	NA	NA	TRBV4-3	CASSRLVRGTQYF	TGCGCCAGCAGCCGATTAGTCAGAGGTACGCAGTATTTT
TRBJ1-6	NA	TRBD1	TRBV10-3	CAISGGGEGNSPLHF	TGTGCCATCAGTGGAGGGGGCGAAGGGAATTCACCCCTCCACTTT
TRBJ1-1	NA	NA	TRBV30	CAWSPREAFF	TGTGCCTGGAGTCCCCGTGAAGCTTTCTTT
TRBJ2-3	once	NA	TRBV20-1	CSVAQDHTQYF	TGCAGTGTTGCACAGGATCATACGCAGTATTTT
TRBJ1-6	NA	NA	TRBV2	CASAPGGHYNSPLHF	TGTGCCAGCGCCCCCGGGGGACACTATAATTCACCCCTCCACTTT
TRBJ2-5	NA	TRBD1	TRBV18	CASSPPRTGTGEQYF	TGTGCCAGCTCACCACCTAGGACAGGCACTGGGGAGCAGTACTTC
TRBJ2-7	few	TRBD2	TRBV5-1	CASSGTGTSGLNEQYF	TGCGCCAGCAGCGGAACCGGGACTAGCGGCCTCAACGAGCAGTACTTC
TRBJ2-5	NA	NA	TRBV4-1	CASSQVRKETQYF	TGCGCCAGCAGCCAAGTCCGGAAAGAGACCCAGTACTTC
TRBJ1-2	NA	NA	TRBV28	CASSLLPGTGLDGYTF	TGTGCCAGCAGTTTATTACCCGGCACGGGTCTGGATGGCTACACCTTC
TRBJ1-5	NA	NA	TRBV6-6	CASSYEEARAQHF	TGTGCCAGCAGTTACGAGGAGGCGCGGGCCCAGCATTTT
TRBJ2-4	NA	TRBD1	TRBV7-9	CASSSPGQGKNIQYF	TGTGCCAGCAGCTCGCCGGGACAGGGCAAAAACATTCAGTACTTC